The 11 T cell receptor beta chains below come from one sample, sequenced in a study of CD8+ T cells in alopecia areata. Sequencing templates came from extracted RNA that was reverse transcribed into cDNA. Profiled with immunoSEQ multiplex PCR; TCRdb holds only in-frame clones, not every one. The table has some 170,000 clones, almost 65% seen once; the top ten hold around 1.8%. Sequencing used CD4+ T cells sorted from blood, obtained at week 0. Receptors were obtained from a human donor with alopecia areata.

This clone came up a few times. This chain connects TRBV4-3 to TRBJ2-4; D possibly corresponds to TRBD2 (5 bases). Trimming took off 1 base at V and 6 bases at J, with 16 bases between the two ends. This CDR3 has 16 amino acids. In germline, CDR1 is LGHNA, CDR2 YSLEER. This CDR3 is CASSQVSPSGGNIQYF. The CDR3 DNA is TGCGCCAGCAGCCAAGTTTCTCCCAGCGGCGGAAACATTCAGTACTTC.

This clone showed up just a few times. The J gene is TRBJ2-4, the V gene TRBV6-1; D gene uncertain. This CDR3 has 13 residues. The germline V and J ends were trimmed by 0 bases and 4 bases, with 4 bases remaining between them. In germline, CDR1 is MNHNS, CDR2 SASEGT. CDR3 DNA sequence: TGTGCCAGCAGTGAAGCGCTTAAAAACATTCAGTACTTC. Its protein is CASSEALKNIQYF.

V and J are TRBV18 and TRBJ2-2; the D is unclear. Trimming removed 5 bases from V and 3 bases from J, with 13 bases in between. CDR1 KGHSH and CDR2 LQKENI come from the germline V gene. This CDR3 contains 15 residues. CDR3 coding DNA: TGTGCCAGCTCAGAAGGCGGAACTCACACCGGGGAGCTGTTTTTT. It encodes CASSEGGTHTGELFF.

This clone was recorded only once. The chain is built from TRBV25-1 and TRBJ1-1, with TRBD1 matching over 7 bases. CDR3 length equals 13 residues. V was clipped by 2 bases and J by 10 bases; unmatched bases: 7. Germline CDR1 is MGHDK and CDR2 is SYGVNS. CDR3 nucleotide sequence: TGTGCCAGCAGTGAAGGGGAGGGACAGAGAGCTTTCTTT. Translation gives CASSEGEGQRAFF.

CDR3 residues: CASRNVRENSPLHF. The CDR3 DNA reads as TGTGCCAGCAGAAATGTCAGGGAGAATTCACCCCTCCACTTT. The genes are TRBV2 and TRBJ1-6, with a possible D match to TRBD1 (5 bases). CDR1 and CDR2 from the germline V gene are SNHLY and FYNNEI. V lost 6 bases and J lost 7, with 13 bases in between. The CDR3 consists of 14 residues.

The chain links TRBV2 to TRBJ1-2; D unclear. The CDR3 spans 11 residues. Trimming stripped 6 bases from V and 12 bases from J, with 14 bases between. The germline gives CDR1 SNHLY, CDR2 FYNNEI. The DNA of the CDR3 is TGTGCCAGCAGCACCCAGAGAGTACACACCTTC. It translates to CASSTQRVHTF.

This clone was found a few times. This chain joins TRBV15 and TRBJ1-5, with D possibly TRBD1 on 5 matching bases. This CDR3 contains 14 residues. Germline CDR1 LNHNV, CDR2 YYDKDF (reference sequence). Trimming took off 1 base at V and 4 bases at J, with 8 bases between the two ends. CDR3 in amino acids: CATSRGQPNQPQHF. The CDR3, as DNA: TGTGCCACCAGCAGAGGACAGCCAAATCAGCCCCAGCATTTT.

V usage is TRBV25-1 and J usage is TRBJ1-6; D unclear. The CDR3 extends over 14 amino acids. Germline V CDR1 and CDR2: MGHDK, SYGVNS. Trimming left V 6 bases short and J 6 bases short, with 12 bases between. The CDR3 nucleotides are TGTGCCAGCAGCCTACTCCCCTCTAATTCACCCCTCCACTTT. It translates to CASSLLPSNSPLHF.

The chain recombines TRBV25-1 with TRBJ2-3; 7 bases match TRBD1. The CDR3 contains 15 residues. Germline assignment: CDR1 MGHDK and CDR2 SYGVNS. V shed 1 base and J 4 bases; nucleotides not matched to a gene: 5. CDR3 nucleotide sequence: TGTGCCAGCAGTGAATCTCTAACAGGGGCAGATACGCAGTATTTT. Amino acid sequence: CASSESLTGADTQYF.

This clone was seen a single time. The genes are TRBV10-2 and TRBJ2-3; 8 bases agree with TRBD2. The CDR3 sequence is 16 residues long. J gave up 5 bases and V 2 bases, and 9 bases lay outside the gene matches. Germline CDR1 and CDR2: WSHSY and SAAADI. The CDR3 protein is CASSETPSGRGDTQYF. The CDR3 region has the DNA TGCGCCAGCAGTGAGACCCCTAGCGGGCGCGGAGATACGCAGTATTTT.

This clone was picked up a small number of times. The V call is TRBV6-1, the J call TRBJ1-1, with D uncertain. The CDR3 spans 13 residues. V was clipped by 10 bases and J by 0 bases, with 12 bases between them. Germline V CDR1 and CDR2: MNHNS, SASEGT. Here the CDR3 reads CANMPTLNTEAFF. CDR3 DNA sequence: TGTGCCAACATGCCGACACTGAACACTGAAGCTTTCTTT.